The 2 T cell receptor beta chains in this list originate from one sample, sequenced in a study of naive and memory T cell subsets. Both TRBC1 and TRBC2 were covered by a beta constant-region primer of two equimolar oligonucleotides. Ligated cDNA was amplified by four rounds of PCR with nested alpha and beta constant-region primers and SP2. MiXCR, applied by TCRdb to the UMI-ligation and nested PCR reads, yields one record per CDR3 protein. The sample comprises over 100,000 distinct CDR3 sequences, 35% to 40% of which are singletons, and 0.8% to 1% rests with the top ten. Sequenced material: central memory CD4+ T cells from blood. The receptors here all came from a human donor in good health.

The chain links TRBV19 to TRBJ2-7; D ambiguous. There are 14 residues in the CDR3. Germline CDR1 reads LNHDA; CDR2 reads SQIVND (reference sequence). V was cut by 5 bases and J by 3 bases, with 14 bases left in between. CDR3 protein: CASSPQTTGYEQYF. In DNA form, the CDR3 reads TGTGCCAGTAGTCCTCAGACCACGGGCTACGAGCAGTACTTC.

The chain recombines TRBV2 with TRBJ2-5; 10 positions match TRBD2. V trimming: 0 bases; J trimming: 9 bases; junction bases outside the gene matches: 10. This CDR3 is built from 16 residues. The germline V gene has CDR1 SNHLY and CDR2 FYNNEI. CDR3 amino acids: CASSEAGLAVVKAQYF. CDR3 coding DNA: TGTGCCAGCAGTGAAGCTGGACTAGCGGTAGTTAAAGCCCAGTACTTC.